Ten or more counts support the clone carrying this T cell receptor (beta chain). Its antigen remains unknown. The data belong to a study of T cells in Graves' hyperthyroidism and ophthalmopathy. The overall study: Before any treatment, at initial diagnosis, peripheral blood was collected. Whole-study findings and limits: Separation of ophthalmopathy from stable hyperthyroidism was achieved by a 13 V-J model. Clonotypes that were expanded in thyroid above 0.001 mostly appeared in blood too.

TCR beta CDR3 sequences were amplified from RNA transcripts. In the first-round RT-PCR of the TCR CDR3, the HTBI primer set was used. TCRdb called the multiplex PCR reads again in MiXCR, with one record for every CDR3 protein. The sample yields nearly 600,000 distinct CDR3 sequences, approximately 15% seen once. CDR1 is SGHVS and CDR2 is FQNEAQ in the germline V gene. The CDR3 loop spans 16 amino acids. V was trimmed by 5 bases and J by 2 bases, leaving 16 bases between them. The sample consisted of blood. The chain carries TRBV7-8 and TRBJ2-1; the D gene is possibly TRBD2 (6 bases). This receptor was taken from a woman between 18 and 29 years old with Graves' ophthalmopathy. This CDR3 is CASSLTGLSPYNEQFF. In DNA, the CDR3 is TGTGCCAGCAGCCTGACGGGACTTTCACCCTACAATGAGCAGTTCTTC. Full variable domain (outside the CDR3, taken from reference TRBV7-8 and TRBJ2-1): GAGVSQSPRYKVAKRGQDVALRCDPISGHVSLFWYQQALGQGPEFLTYFQNEAQLDKSGLPSDRFFAERPEGSVSTLKIQRTQQEDSAVYLCASSLTGLSPYNEQFFGPGTRLTVL.